This T cell receptor beta chain comes out of a study of blood T cell repertoires in COVID-19. Background on the study: Sites across the United States, Italy and Spain contributed samples from acute and convalescent COVID-19. From T cells, B-cell-depleted T cells, or PBMCs came the material, which was cDNA or gDNA.

Original processing methods: It was from reference gene primer amplification that nucleated cell counts were estimated. Sequencing used immunoSEQ multiplex PCR; TCRdb keeps in-frame clones, though not all of them. V and J calls and clone size are copied from that table; D and trimming were computed from the DNA. The table has around 400,000 clones, 75% to 90% seen once. The study assigned cohorts using participant-reported clinical history. The V end was cut by 1 base, the J end by 9 bases, with 13 bases between. The CDR3 covers 14 residues. Germline CDR1 SGHTA, CDR2 FQGNSA. This clonotype originated in a woman aged 45-65 years who had recovered from COVID-19. The rearrangement uses TRBV7-2 and TRBJ2-1, with a possible D match to TRBD1 (5 bases). Sequenced input: PBMCs or T cells enriched from blood (not recorded which). The CDR3 reads CASSLGSGWGEQFF. The CDR3 nucleotides are TGTGCCAGCAGCTTAGGGTCAGGGTGGGGTGAGCAGTTCTTC.